A single sample gave rise to the 2 T cell receptor beta chains below, sequenced in a study of radiation and T cells in renal cell carcinoma. Time point indicated: blood 2 weeks post-SBRT. Treatment specified: 15 Gy SBRT to primary tumor, nephrectomy 4 weeks later. The repertoire was sequenced with immunoSEQ multiplex PCR; TCRdb's copy has only in-frame clones and lacks some. The sample lists some 75,000 clones, about 80% seen once, with approximately 6.4% in the top ten. Sample: blood, taken from a patient whose treatment included radiotherapy and nephrectomy. The receptors were sampled from a man in his sixties with renal cell carcinoma.

On this clone: At one end, the junction sequence differs from germline, possibly due to a read error. CDR3 residues: CASSIQGTQYF. CDR3 coding DNA: TGCGCCAGCAGCATTCAAGGGACCCAGTACTTC. V gene TRBV5-1 combines with J gene TRBJ2-5; D uncertain. The length of the CDR3 is 11 residues. Germline V gene sequence: CDR1 SGHRS, CDR2 YFSETQ. The whole variable domain, filled in from reference TRBV5-1 and TRBJ2-5, reads KAGVTQTPRYLIKTRGQQVTLSCSPISGHRSVSWYQQTPGQGLQFLFEYFSETQRNKGNFPGRFSGRQFSNSRSEMNVSTLELGDSALYLCASSIQGTQYFGPGTRLLVL.

The rearrangement uses TRBV19 and TRBJ2-5; D may be TRBD1 (6 bases). The germline V and J ends were trimmed by 0 bases and 6 bases, with 8 bases remaining between them. CDR3 size: 13 residues. CDR1 is LNHDA, CDR2 SQIVND, per germline (reference sequence). The CDR3 region is CASSIDRGKTQYF. The CDR3 DNA reads as TGTGCCAGTAGTATAGACAGGGGAAAGACCCAGTACTTC. The full variable domain, completed using reference TRBV19 and TRBJ2-5, is DGGITQSPKYLFRKEGQNVTLSCEQNLNHDAMYWYRQDPGQGLRLIYYSQIVNDFQKGDIAEGYSVSREKKESFPLTVTSAQKNPTAFYLCASSIDRGKTQYFGPGTRLLVL.